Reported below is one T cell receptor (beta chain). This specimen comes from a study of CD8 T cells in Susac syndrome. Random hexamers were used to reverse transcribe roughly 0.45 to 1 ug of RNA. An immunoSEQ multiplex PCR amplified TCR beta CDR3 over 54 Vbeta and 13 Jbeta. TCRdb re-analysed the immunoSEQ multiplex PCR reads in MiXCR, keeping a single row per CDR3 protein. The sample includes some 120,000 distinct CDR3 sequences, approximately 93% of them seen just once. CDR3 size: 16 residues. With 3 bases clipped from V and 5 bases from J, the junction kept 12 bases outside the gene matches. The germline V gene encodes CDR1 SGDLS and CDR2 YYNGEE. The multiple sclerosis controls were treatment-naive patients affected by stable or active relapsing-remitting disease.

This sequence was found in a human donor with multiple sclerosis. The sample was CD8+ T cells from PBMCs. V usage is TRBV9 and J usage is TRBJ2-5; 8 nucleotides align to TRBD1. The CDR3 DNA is TGTGCCAGCAGCGACAGACAGGGGCCGTATAAGGAGACCCAGTACTTC. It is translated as CASSDRQGPYKETQYF.